This T cell receptor beta chain comes out of a study of blood T cells in healthy people across ages. Trimming shortened V by 4 bases and J by 0 bases, and 10 bases separated the two germline ends. The germline gives CDR1 LNHNV, CDR2 YYDKDF (reference sequence). There are 14 residues in the CDR3. Next came a second PCR, run for roughly 6 to 11 cycles, which used a sample-barcoded 5' primer along with a J-beta primer mix. MiXCR, run by TCRdb on the 5' RACE reads, gives a single entry per CDR3 protein. In the table there are hundreds of thousands of distinct CDR3 sequences, 25% to 35% of which are singletons. This clonotype was detected ten times or more.

Sequenced material: blood. This receptor was obtained from a woman older than 75 in good health. This chain connects TRBV15 to TRBJ2-7; D gene unclear. CDR3 in DNA: TGTGCCACCAGCACCAGACAACTCTCCTACGAGCAGTACTTC. Protein product: CATSTRQLSYEQYF.